These 15 T cell receptor beta chains were all obtained from the same sample, sequenced in a study of T cells after yellow fever vaccination. TCRdb recomputed calls from the 5' RACE reads with MiXCR, one row per CDR3 protein. The sample carries about 240,000 distinct CDR3 sequences, 6.5% to 8.5% recorded once. Here the sequenced sample was CD4+ T cells sorted from PBMCs, taken 15 days after the yellow fever booster vaccination. Source of these receptors: a young man who received the YFV17D yellow fever vaccine.

The chain is built from TRBV7-2 and TRBJ2-7; 13 bases match TRBD2. The V segment lost 5 bases and the J segment 4 bases; nucleotides outside the gene matches: 5. The germline CDR1 and CDR2 sequences are SGHTA and FQGNSA. The CDR3 is made up of 15 amino acids. CDR3 sequence: CASSPGLAGYYEQYF. The CDR3 nucleotides are TGTGCCAGCAGCCCGGGACTAGCGGGGTATTACGAGCAGTACTTC.

Only a few counts were recorded for this clonotype. CDR3 sequence (DNA): TGTGCCAGCAGCTTATCGCAAGATCAGCCCCAGCATTTT. Translation: CASSLSQDQPQHF. V and J are TRBV7-2 and TRBJ1-5; D is unclear. The CDR3 sequence is 13 residues long. The V end lost 2 bases, the J end lost 5 bases, and 7 bases lay between the germline ends. Germline V lookup: CDR1 SGHTA, CDR2 FQGNSA. The whole variable domain, filled in from reference TRBV7-2 and TRBJ1-5, reads GAGVSQSPSNKVTEKGKDVELRCDPISGHTALYWYRQSLGQGLEFLIYFQGNSAPDKSGLPSDRFSAERTGGSVSTLTIQRTQQEDSAVYLCASSLSQDQPQHFGDGTRLSIL.

DNA of the CDR3: TGTGCCAGCAGAGAGGTTCCGGATACGCAGTATTTT. Translated: CASREVPDTQYF. The rearrangement joins TRBV6-2 or TRBV6-3 to TRBJ2-3; no firm D call. Deletions cut 6 bases from V and 6 bases from J, with 10 bases between. This CDR3 region has 12 residues. The germline gives CDR1 MNHEY, CDR2 SVGEGT.

In its sample, this clonotype was seen a few times. The rearrangement joins TRBV28 to TRBJ2-7; no clear D gene. There are 12 residues in the CDR3. Germline V gene data show CDR1 as MDHEN and CDR2 as SYDVKM. The germline V and J ends were trimmed by 6 bases and 8 bases, with 14 bases remaining between them. The CDR3 DNA follows: TGTGCCAGCAGCCTCAAGGGTTTCAAGCAGTACTTC. Encoded protein: CASSLKGFKQYF.

Ten or more counts support this clonotype. The chain has TRBV13 and TRBJ2-7; 8 nucleotides align to TRBD2. With 6 bases clipped from V and 0 bases from J, the junction kept 7 bases outside the gene matches. CDR3 length: 15 residues. Germline CDR1 reads PRHDT; CDR2 reads FYEKMQ (reference sequence). The CDR3 protein is CASRISGTNSYEQYF. DNA for the CDR3: TGTGCCAGCAGGATTAGCGGGACCAACTCCTACGAGCAGTACTTC.

The chain carries TRBV5-4 and TRBJ2-7; D possibly corresponds to TRBD1 (5 bases). There are 13 residues in the CDR3. Trimming pared 2 bases from V and 3 bases from J, leaving 9 bases between. CDR1 and CDR2 (germline): SGHNT, YYREEE (reference sequence). The CDR3 sequence: CASSFKGDYEQYF. In DNA, the CDR3 is TGTGCCAGCAGCTTTAAAGGGGACTACGAGCAGTACTTC.

In this sample, this clonotype turned up a few times. The rearrangement uses TRBV6-5 and TRBJ2-1, with 8 nucleotides matching TRBD2. The CDR3 loop spans 15 amino acids. CDR1 and CDR2 from the germline V gene are MNHEY and SVGAGI. J lost 3 bases, V lost 6 bases, and 7 bases had no gene match. Here the CDR3 reads CASRTDGGVYNEQFF. The DNA of the CDR3 is TGTGCCAGCAGGACGGACGGGGGGGTCTACAATGAGCAGTTCTTC.

The gene calls are TRBV4-3 and TRBJ2-7, with D tentatively TRBD1 (6 bases). The CDR3 spans 17 residues. Germline lookup yields CDR1 LGHNA and CDR2 YSLEER. Trimming pared 0 bases from V and 2 bases from J, leaving 17 bases between. The CDR3 here is CASSQDHGPDRTYEQYF. The CDR3 coding sequence is TGCGCCAGCAGCCAAGATCATGGGCCGGACAGAACCTACGAGCAGTACTTC.

The chain combines TRBV25-1 with TRBJ2-1; the D is unclear. The CDR3 is 15 amino acids. Germline CDR1 MGHDK, CDR2 SYGVNS. V shed 4 bases and J shed 3 bases, with 13 bases lying between them. The CDR3 bases are TGTGCCAGCAGTGGCCTGGGTGGCAGCTACAATGAGCAGTTCTTC. This codes for CASSGLGGSYNEQFF. Full variable domain (missing parts from reference TRBV25-1 and TRBJ2-1): EADIYQTPRYLVIGTGKKITLECSQTMGHDKMYWYQQDPGMELHLIHYSYGVNSTEKGDLSSESTVSRIRTEHFPLTLESARPSHTSQYLCASSGLGGSYNEQFFGPGTRLTVL.

This clonotype was seen only a few times. The V and J genes are TRBV7-6 and TRBJ2-5; D possibly corresponds to TRBD2 (5 bases). Between the trimmed V and J ends, which lost 1 base and 9 bases, there was a span of 21 bases. The germline V gene encodes CDR1 SGHVS and CDR2 FNYEAQ. This CDR3 comprises 16 residues. CDR3 bases: TGTGCCAGCAGCTTAGACCCGGCGGGTCGTAATGGAGCCCAGTACTTC. Translated: CASSLDPAGRNGAQYF.

This clonotype was detected a few times. The chain joins TRBV28 to TRBJ1-2, with 11 bases identical to TRBD1. Germline CDR1 is MDHEN and CDR2 is SYDVKM. The V segment lost 10 bases and the J segment 5 bases; nucleotides outside the gene matches: 9. The CDR3 has 14 residues. CDR3 sequence (DNA): TGTGCCACCCTAGGGACAGGGGGACGGTATGGCTACACCTTC. Translation: CATLGTGGRYGYTF.

This clonotype qualifies as medium-sized. J is TRBJ2-3 and V is TRBV11-2; 7 bases map to TRBD2. The CDR3 is 18 amino acids. From germline, CDR1 is SGHAT and CDR2 FQNNGV. The ends lost 0 bases at V and 5 bases at J; junction bases unmatched: 14. CDR3 nucleotide sequence: TGTGCCAGCAGCTTAGAAGATTCATTCGGGAGGACCGAAGATACGCAGTATTTT. It encodes CASSLEDSFGRTEDTQYF.

This clonotype showed up just a few times. In DNA form, the CDR3 reads TGCAGCGTTTACCATCTCTACGAGCAGTACTTC. It yields the protein CSVYHLYEQYF. The J gene is TRBJ2-7, the V gene TRBV29-1; D unclear. CDR3 size: 11 residues. In germline, CDR1 is SQVTM, CDR2 ANQGSEA. V was clipped by 5 bases and J by 3 bases, with 8 bases between them.

The V call is TRBV5-6, the J call TRBJ2-5; tentatively, D is TRBD1 or TRBD2 (5 bases each). CDR3 length: 13 residues. Per germline, CDR1 SGHDT and CDR2 YYEEEE. The ends were cut back, 4 bases at V and 7 bases at J, with 14 bases in the middle. CDR3 loop: CASSPGKRGTQYF. The CDR3 nucleotides read TGTGCCAGCAGCCCGGGAAAAAGGGGGACCCAGTACTTC.

The V call is TRBV29-1, the J call TRBJ2-7, with 15 bases fitting TRBD2. V was clipped by 6 bases and J by 4 bases; unmatched bases: 7. The V gene's germline CDR1 is SQVTM and CDR2 ANQGSEA. The CDR3 is 15 amino acids. The CDR3: CSVRRTSGRAYEQYF. The CDR3 bases are TGCAGCGTACGCCGGACTAGCGGGAGGGCTTACGAGCAGTACTTC.